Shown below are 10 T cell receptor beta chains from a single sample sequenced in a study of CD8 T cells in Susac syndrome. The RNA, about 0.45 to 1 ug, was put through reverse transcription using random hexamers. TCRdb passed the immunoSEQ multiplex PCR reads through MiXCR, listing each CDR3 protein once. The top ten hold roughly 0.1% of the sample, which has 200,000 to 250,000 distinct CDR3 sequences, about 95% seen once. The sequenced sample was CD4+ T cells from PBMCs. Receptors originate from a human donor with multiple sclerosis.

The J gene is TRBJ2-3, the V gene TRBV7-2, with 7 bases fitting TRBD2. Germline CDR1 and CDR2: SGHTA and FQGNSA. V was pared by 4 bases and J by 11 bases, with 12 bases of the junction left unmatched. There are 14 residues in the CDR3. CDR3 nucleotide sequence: TGTGCCAGCAGCTCGACGGGAGGACTTCAAGAGCAGTATTTT. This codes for CASSSTGGLQEQYF.

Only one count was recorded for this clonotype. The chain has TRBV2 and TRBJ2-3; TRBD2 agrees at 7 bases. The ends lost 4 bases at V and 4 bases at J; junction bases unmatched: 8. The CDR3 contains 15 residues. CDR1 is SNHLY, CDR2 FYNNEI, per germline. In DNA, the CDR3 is TGTGCCAGCAGTGGAGCCGGGACTACCTCAGATACGCAGTATTTT. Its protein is CASSGAGTTSDTQYF.

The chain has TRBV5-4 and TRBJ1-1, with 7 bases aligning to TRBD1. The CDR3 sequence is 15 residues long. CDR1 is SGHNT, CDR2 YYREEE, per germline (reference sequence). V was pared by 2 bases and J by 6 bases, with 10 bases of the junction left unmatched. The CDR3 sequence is CASSLPTRGQAEAFF. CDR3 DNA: TGTGCCAGCAGCTTACCAACAAGAGGACAGGCTGAAGCTTTCTTT.

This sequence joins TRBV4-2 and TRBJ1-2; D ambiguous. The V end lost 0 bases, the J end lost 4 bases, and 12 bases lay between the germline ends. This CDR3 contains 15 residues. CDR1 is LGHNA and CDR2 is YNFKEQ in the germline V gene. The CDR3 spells CASSQDRGNVYGYTF. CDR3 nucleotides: TGTGCCAGCAGCCAAGATCGAGGGAATGTCTATGGCTACACCTTC.

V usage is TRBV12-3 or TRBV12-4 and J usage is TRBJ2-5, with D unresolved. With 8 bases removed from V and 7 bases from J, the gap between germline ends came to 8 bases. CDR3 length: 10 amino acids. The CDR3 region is CASRPGTQYF. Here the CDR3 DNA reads TGTGCCAGCCGACCCGGGACCCAGTACTTC.

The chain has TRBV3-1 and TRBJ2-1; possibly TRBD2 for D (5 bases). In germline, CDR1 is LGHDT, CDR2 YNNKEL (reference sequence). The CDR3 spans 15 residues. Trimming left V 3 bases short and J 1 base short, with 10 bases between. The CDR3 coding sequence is TGTGCCAGCAGCCAGGACTCCTTATCCTACAATGAGCAGTTCTTC. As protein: CASSQDSLSYNEQFF.

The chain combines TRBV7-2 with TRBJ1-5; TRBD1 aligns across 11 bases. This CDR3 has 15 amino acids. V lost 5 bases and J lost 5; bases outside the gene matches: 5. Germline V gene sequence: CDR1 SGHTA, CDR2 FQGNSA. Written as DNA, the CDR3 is TGTGCCAGCAGCCACAGGACAGGGGGCGATCAGCCCCAGCATTTT. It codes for CASSHRTGGDQPQHF.

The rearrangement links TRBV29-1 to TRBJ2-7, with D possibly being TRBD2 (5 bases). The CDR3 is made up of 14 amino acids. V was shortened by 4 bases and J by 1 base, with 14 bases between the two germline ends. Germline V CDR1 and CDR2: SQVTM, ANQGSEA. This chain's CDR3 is CSVGGVTGSYEQYF. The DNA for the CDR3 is TGCAGCGTTGGGGGTGTAACGGGATCCTACGAGCAGTACTTC.

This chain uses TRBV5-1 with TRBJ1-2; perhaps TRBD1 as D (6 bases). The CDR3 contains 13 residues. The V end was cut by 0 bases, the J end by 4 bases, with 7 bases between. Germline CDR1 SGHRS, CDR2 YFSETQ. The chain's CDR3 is CASSLGDIYGYTF. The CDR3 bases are TGCGCCAGCAGCTTGGGGGACATCTATGGCTACACCTTC.

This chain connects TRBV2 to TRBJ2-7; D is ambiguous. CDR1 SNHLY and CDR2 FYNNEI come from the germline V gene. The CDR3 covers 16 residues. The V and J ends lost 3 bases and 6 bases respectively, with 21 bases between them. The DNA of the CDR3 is TGTGCCAGCAGTGACACTCGGGTACGGCGTTCAACCGAGCAGTACTTC. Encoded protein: CASSDTRVRRSTEQYF.